This entry lists 31 T cell receptor beta chains sequenced from one sample in a study of shared clonotypes between healthy human individuals. TCRdb's table, derived via immunoSEQ multiplex PCR, lists solely in-frame clones and lacks some. The sample lists about 2.3 million clones; 92% were seen once. The sequencing sample was made of naive CD4+ T cells from PBMCs. Sample subset: CD45RA+ positively selected. Receptors were obtained from a man between 18 and 35 years old in good health. Some clones in this sample may be carry-over from other donors' samples.

The genes are TRBV6-1 and TRBJ1-5; TRBD1 agrees at 8 bases. Trimming cost V 2 bases and J 0 bases; bases outside gene matches: 6. The length of the CDR3 is 17 residues. Germline assignment: CDR1 MNHNS and CDR2 SASEGT. CDR3 loop: CASSERRDRFSNQPQHF. CDR3 DNA sequence: TGTGCCAGCAGTGAAAGGAGGGACAGGTTTAGCAATCAGCCCCAGCATTTT.

The chain carries TRBV2 and TRBJ1-2, with D possibly TRBD1 on 6 matching bases. Germline assignment: CDR1 SNHLY and CDR2 FYNNEI. Trimming pared 4 bases from V and 8 bases from J, leaving 14 bases between. This CDR3 is built from 13 residues. CDR3 loop: CASSAGTKGGYTF. CDR3 nucleotides: TGTGCCAGCAGTGCCGGGACAAAAGGGGGCTACACCTTC.

The genes are TRBV5-1 and TRBJ2-5; D possibly matches TRBD1 or TRBD2 (5 bases each). Near its end, the DNA agrees better with TRBJ2-7, so the J call may be wrong. From germline, CDR1 is SGHRS and CDR2 YFSETQ. The CDR3 consists of 17 residues. The chain's CDR3 is CASSLLTVGTGPYEQYF. The DNA for the CDR3 is TGCGCCAGCAGCTTGCTTACGGTAGGGACGGGACCCTACGAGCAGTACTTC.

This chain links TRBV11-1 with TRBJ2-3; 10 nucleotides line up with TRBD2. The CDR3 consists of 16 residues. Germline CDR1 and CDR2: SGHAT and FQDESV (reference sequence). Trimming took 0 bases from V and 8 from J; bases not matched to a gene: 8. CDR3 nucleotides: TGTGCCAGCAGCTTAGCGCGTCCTAGCGGGAGTGTTACGCAGTATTTT. Encoded protein: CASSLARPSGSVTQYF.

V gene TRBV10-3 combines with J gene TRBJ2-1; 12 positions match TRBD2. CDR1 ENHRY and CDR2 SYGVKD come from the germline V gene. V was clipped by 4 bases and J by 0 bases; unmatched bases: 1. This CDR3 has 16 residues. The DNA of the CDR3 is TGTGCCATCAGTGGGACTAGCGGGGCCTCCTACAATGAGCAGTTCTTC. Translated, it gives CAISGTSGASYNEQFF.

The rearrangement links TRBV5-8 to TRBJ2-4; TRBD1 is a possible D gene (5 bases). V shed 1 base and J shed 5 bases, with 13 bases lying between them. CDR3 size: 15 residues. Germline V gene sequence: CDR1 SGHTS, CDR2 YDEGEE. CDR3 residues: CASSLMGRKENIQYF. The CDR3, as DNA: TGTGCCAGCAGCTTGATGGGGCGGAAGGAAAACATTCAGTACTTC.

V gene TRBV28 combines with J gene TRBJ1-4; weak D call: TRBD1 (5 bases). CDR1 is MDHEN, CDR2 SYDVKM, per germline. The CDR3 is 14 residues long. Trimming stripped 7 bases from V and 8 bases from J, with 17 bases between. This CDR3 reads CASTYRGVEEKLFF. The CDR3 DNA sequence: TGTGCCAGCACCTACCGGGGGGTCGAAGAAAAACTGTTTTTT.

This clone was recorded a few times. The chain couples TRBV5-1 to TRBJ2-5; 10 nucleotides align to TRBD2. The J segment lost 2 bases and the V segment lost 1 base, leaving 8 bases of the junction unmatched. The CDR3 spans 17 residues. The germline V gene encodes CDR1 SGHRS and CDR2 YFSETQ. CDR3 DNA sequence: TGCGCCAGCAGCTTGTCGTCTAGCGGGAGCTATCAAGAGACCCAGTACTTC. It translates to CASSLSSSGSYQETQYF.

The chain recombines TRBV10-1 with TRBJ1-4; D gene ambiguous. Germline V gene lookup returns CDR1 WNHNN and CDR2 SYGVQD (reference sequence). This CDR3 is 14 amino acids long. V shed 2 bases and J shed 5 bases, with 9 bases lying between them. CDR3 region: CASSEHGRNEKLFF. The CDR3 coding sequence is TGCGCCAGCAGTGAGCACGGCAGAAATGAAAAACTGTTTTTT.

On this clone: Other DNA sequences within the sample encode an identical CDR3. The chain carries TRBV7-9 and TRBJ2-3, with D perhaps being TRBD1 or TRBD2 (5 bases each). The CDR3 contains 13 residues. Germline CDR1 and CDR2: SEHNR and FQNEAQ (reference sequence). The V and J ends lost 1 base and 3 bases respectively, with 5 bases between them. The DNA for the CDR3 is TGTGCCAGCAGCTTAGGGGGGACAGATACGCAGTATTTT. It encodes CASSLGGTDTQYF.

The chain recombines TRBV10-3 with TRBJ2-2, with D hard to call. CDR3 length: 15 residues. The V and J ends lost 0 bases and 2 bases respectively, with 7 bases between them. Germline CDR1 and CDR2: ENHRY and SYGVKD. The CDR3 protein is CAISESDTNTGELFF. As DNA, the CDR3 is TGTGCCATCAGTGAGTCAGACACCAACACCGGGGAGCTGTTTTTT.

V gene TRBV5-1 combines with J gene TRBJ2-1; D is uncertain. V lost 0 bases, J lost 2 bases, and 9 bases lay in between. The CDR3 runs to 15 residues. In germline, CDR1 is SGHRS, CDR2 YFSETQ. CDR3 sequence reads: CASSLGTLPYNEQFF. CDR3 in DNA: TGCGCCAGCAGCTTGGGGACCCTGCCCTACAATGAGCAGTTCTTC.

This chain uses TRBV11-2 with TRBJ1-1; TRBD1 might be the D (5 bases). CDR3 length: 17 amino acids. Germline CDR1 SGHAT, CDR2 FQNNGV. The V and J ends lost 4 bases and 0 bases respectively, with 18 bases between them. The CDR3 protein is CASSSSKGPRMNTEAFF. DNA of the CDR3: TGTGCCAGCAGCTCTAGTAAGGGACCTCGAATGAACACTGAAGCTTTCTTT.

This chain uses TRBV5-6 with TRBJ2-5; D is undetermined. Trimming removed 5 bases from V and 0 bases from J, with 11 bases in between. CDR1 is SGHDT, CDR2 YYEEEE, per germline. The CDR3 runs 14 residues. CDR3 loop: CASSPDVNQETQYF. CDR3 coding DNA: TGTGCCAGCAGTCCCGACGTAAACCAAGAGACCCAGTACTTC.

The chain couples TRBV11-2 to TRBJ1-1, with D hard to call. The CDR3 is 13 amino acids. Trimming removed 0 bases at V and 10 bases at J, with 12 bases between. Germline V gene data show CDR1 as SGHAT and CDR2 as FQNNGV. The CDR3 region has the DNA TGTGCCAGCAGCTTAGATCGACTCTTCGGAGCTTTCTTT. Translating it yields CASSLDRLFGAFF.

The chain combines TRBV5-4 with TRBJ2-3, with 10 bases matching TRBD1. Germline V gene sequence: CDR1 SGHNT, CDR2 YYREEE (reference sequence). CDR3 length: 17 residues. Germline trimming cut 0 bases from V and 5 bases from J; bases unmatched to any gene: 9. The CDR3 protein is CASSLDRGQGFRDTQYF. CDR3 coding DNA: TGTGCCAGCAGCTTGGATCGGGGACAGGGGTTTCGAGATACGCAGTATTTT.

The V and J genes are TRBV7-8 and TRBJ2-7, with TRBD2 matching 11 bases. Germline V gene data show CDR1 as SGHVS and CDR2 as FQNEAQ. The CDR3 sequence is 16 residues long. Trimming at V came to 5 bases and at J to 6 bases, leaving 12 bases not matched to a gene. Written as DNA, the CDR3 is TGTGCCAGCAGCCCAACCAGACTAGCGGGACGGGGCGAGCAGTACTTC. It is translated as CASSPTRLAGRGEQYF. The full variable domain, rest sourced from reference TRBV7-8 and TRBJ2-7, is GAGVSQSPRYKVAKRGQDVALRCDPISGHVSLFWYQQALGQGPEFLTYFQNEAQLDKSGLPSDRFFAERPEGSVSTLKIQRTQQEDSAVYLCASSPTRLAGRGEQYFGPGTRLTVT.

Turning to this clone: The sample has other DNA sequences that encode this CDR3 too. The chain employs TRBV18 and TRBJ1-1, with 8 positions matching TRBD1. V lost 3 bases and J lost 3; bases outside the gene matches: 3. Germline loops: CDR1 KGHSH, CDR2 LQKENI. The CDR3 runs to 14 residues. CDR3 nucleotide sequence: TGTGCCAGCTCACCTACAGGGGGGGACACTGAAGCTTTCTTT. It codes for CASSPTGGDTEAFF.

This rearrangement joins TRBV4-2 to TRBJ2-7; TRBD2 might be the D (6 bases). Germline CDR1 is LGHNA and CDR2 is YNFKEQ. V dropped 4 bases and J dropped 9 bases, with 25 bases sitting between them. This CDR3 spans 16 amino acids. The CDR3 sequence is CASSRDSGTVHRGQYF. The DNA for the CDR3 is TGTGCCAGCAGCCGGGACTCCGGGACCGTCCACCGGGGGCAGTACTTC.

The rearrangement joins TRBV4-2 to TRBJ2-2; D unclear. Germline CDR1 LGHNA, CDR2 YNFKEQ. V was trimmed by 0 bases and J by 4 bases, leaving 15 bases between them. The CDR3 runs to 17 residues. The CDR3: CASSQETPALFTGELFF. The CDR3 bases are TGTGCCAGCAGCCAAGAAACCCCAGCCCTCTTCACCGGGGAGCTGTTTTTT.

In DNA, the CDR3 is TGTGCCAGCAGTCGCCGTGCCCCTGAGCAGTTCTTC. Translated: CASSRRAPEQFF. The chain carries TRBV28 and TRBJ2-1; D is unresolved. Germline CDR1 and CDR2: MDHEN and SYDVKM. V was pared by 5 bases and J by 9 bases, with 11 bases between. There are 12 residues in the CDR3.

V is TRBV2 and J is TRBJ2-1; TRBD2 matches 13 bases. After removal of 6 bases from V and 2 bases from J, the junction contained 7 bases not matched to a gene. Per the germline V gene, CDR1 is SNHLY and CDR2 is FYNNEI. CDR3 length equals 17 residues. The CDR3 nucleotides are TGTGCCAGCAGAGCACTAGCGGGAGGGCCGGCCTACAATGAGCAGTTCTTC. This gives the protein CASRALAGGPAYNEQFF.

This clone was observed a handful of times. Distinct nucleotide sequences in the sample also encode this CDR3. The rearrangement uses TRBV9 and TRBJ1-1; the match to TRBD1 covers 8 bases. Germline-derived CDR1 and CDR2 are SGDLS and YYNGEE. This CDR3 contains 15 residues. The junction had 4 bases not matched to a gene; V was cut back by 3 bases and J by 0 bases. The CDR3 here is CASSARQGMNTEAFF. CDR3 DNA sequence: TGTGCCAGCAGCGCTCGACAGGGGATGAACACTGAAGCTTTCTTT.

This chain joins TRBV6-1 and TRBJ2-2; possibly TRBD1 for D (6 bases). Trimming removed 2 bases at V and 2 bases at J, with 9 bases between. Germline CDR1 reads MNHNS; CDR2 reads SASEGT. The CDR3 totals 15 residues. The CDR3 coding sequence is TGTGCCAGCAGTGAAAACAGGGTTAACACCGGGGAGCTGTTTTTT. This encodes CASSENRVNTGELFF.

The chain combines TRBV4-3 with TRBJ2-7, with unresolved D. This CDR3 has 16 residues. Germline CDR1 and CDR2: LGHNA and YSLEER. The V and J ends lost 3 bases and 2 bases respectively, with 17 bases between them. CDR3 in DNA: TGCGCCAGCAGCCAGATCCCTTCCGGAGAACCCTACGAGCAGTACTTC. Its protein is CASSQIPSGEPYEQYF.

This chain's CDR3 is CASSPTGSGPTDTQYF. The CDR3 DNA is TGCGCCAGCAGCCCCACGGGAAGCGGCCCAACGGATACGCAGTATTTT. This chain connects TRBV5-1 to TRBJ2-3; D possibly corresponds to TRBD2 (5 bases). Looked up from germline, CDR1 is SGHRS and CDR2 is YFSETQ. Trimming took 4 bases from V and 6 from J, leaving 21 bases between them. CDR3 length: 16 amino acids.

J is TRBJ2-3 and V is TRBV11-3, with TRBD2 as a possible D gene (5 bases). V was cut by 4 bases and J by 3 bases, with 23 bases left in between. This CDR3 contains 18 residues. Germline V CDR1 and CDR2: SGHNT, YENEEA. The CDR3 region has the DNA TGTGCCAGCAGCTCTAGGTTTAGCACCGATTCGGGGACAGATACGCAGTATTTT. It translates to CASSSRFSTDSGTDTQYF.

This chain joins TRBV5-1 and TRBJ2-4; the match to TRBD1 covers 8 bases. This CDR3 region has 18 residues. Per the germline V gene, CDR1 is SGHRS and CDR2 is YFSETQ. The V segment lost 4 bases and the J segment 0 bases; nucleotides outside the gene matches: 12. CDR3 protein: CASSPGTGEILAKNIQYF. The CDR3 DNA sequence: TGCGCCAGCAGCCCCGGGACAGGAGAGATACTAGCCAAAAACATTCAGTACTTC.

The CDR3 nucleotides read TGCAGTGCTTGGGACCAAGAGACCCAGTACTTC. Translated: CSAWDQETQYF. V usage is TRBV20-1 and J usage is TRBJ2-5; D gene ambiguous. The V and J ends lost 5 bases and 0 bases respectively, with 4 bases between them. Germline values: CDR1 DFQATT, CDR2 SNEGSKA (reference sequence). The CDR3 is 11 residues long.

The V gene is TRBV21-1, the J gene TRBJ2-2; the table's TRBD2 call for D was not verified on the DNA. TRBV21-1 is tagged as a pseudogene. The CDR3 covers 17 residues. The CDR3 nucleotides are TGTGCCAGCAGCGGTATCTTAGCGGGAGGAGGAACCGGGGAGCTGTTTTTT. Residues: CASSGILAGGGTGELFF.

In this sample, this clone turned up once. The chain links TRBV19 to TRBJ2-1, with D tentatively TRBD2 (6 bases). This CDR3 spans 15 amino acids. V gave up 3 bases and J gave up 0 bases, with 9 bases separating them. Germline lookup yields CDR1 LNHDA and CDR2 SQIVND (reference sequence). As DNA, the CDR3 is TGTGCCAGTAGTATGGCGGGATTCTCCTACAATGAGCAGTTCTTC. It encodes CASSMAGFSYNEQFF. The entire variable domain, with the rest obtained from reference TRBV19 and TRBJ2-1, is as follows: DGGITQSPKYLFRKEGQNVTLSCEQNLNHDAMYWYRQDPGQGLRLIYYSQIVNDFQKGDIAEGYSVSREKKESFPLTVTSAQKNPTAFYLCASSMAGFSYNEQFFGPGTRLTVL.